This entry lists 3 T cell receptor beta chains sequenced from one sample in a study of Graves' ophthalmopathy and Graves' hyperthyroidism. Amplified TCR beta CDR3 regions were obtained using RNA transcripts as template. Amplification began with first-round RT-PCR using HTBI primers, then second-round multiplex PCR was performed. One entry per CDR3 protein results from TCRdb running MiXCR on the multiplex PCR reads. The sample includes some 520,000 distinct CDR3 sequences, approximately 15% of them seen just once. The sample consisted of blood. The receptors derive from a woman aged 25 to 39 with Graves' ophthalmopathy.

Points on this clonotype: One junction end does not reproduce the germline sequence, and a read error may be involved. The rearrangement joins TRBV28 to TRBJ2-7; D call uncertain. This CDR3 spans 14 amino acids. Per germline, CDR1 MDHEN and CDR2 SYDVKM. The CDR3 DNA reads as TGTGCCAGTAGTTTATCAGTCGAACCCTACGAGCAGTACTTC. This gives the protein CASSLSVEPYEQYF.

Many counts were recorded for this clonotype. The chain combines TRBV12-3 or TRBV12-4 with TRBJ1-3; 10 bases map to TRBD1. The CDR3 length is 15 residues. V gave up 6 bases and J gave up 2 bases; unmatched junction bases: 4. CDR3 sequence reads: CASSPGTGAGNTIYF. In DNA, the CDR3 is TGTGCCAGCAGCCCCGGGACAGGGGCTGGAAACACCATATATTTT.

This sequence joins TRBV9 and TRBJ2-2; D possibly corresponds to TRBD2 (5 bases). Trimming stripped 0 bases from V and 4 bases from J, with 10 bases between. Germline-derived CDR1 and CDR2 are SGDLS and YYNGEE. This CDR3 spans 15 amino acids. The CDR3 is CASSVALGSTGELFF. Written as DNA, the CDR3 is TGTGCCAGCAGCGTAGCTCTAGGGAGCACCGGGGAGCTGTTTTTT.